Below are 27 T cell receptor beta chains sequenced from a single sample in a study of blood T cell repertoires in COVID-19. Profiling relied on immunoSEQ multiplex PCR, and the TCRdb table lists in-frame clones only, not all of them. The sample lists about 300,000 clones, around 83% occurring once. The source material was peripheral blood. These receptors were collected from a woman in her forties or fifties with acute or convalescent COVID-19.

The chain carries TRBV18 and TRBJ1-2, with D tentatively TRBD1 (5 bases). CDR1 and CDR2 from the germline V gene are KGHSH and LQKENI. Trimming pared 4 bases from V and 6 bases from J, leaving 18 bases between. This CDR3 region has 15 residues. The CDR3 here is CASSRQYDSADGYTF. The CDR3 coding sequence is TGTGCCAGCTCACGTCAGTACGACAGCGCTGATGGCTACACCTTC.

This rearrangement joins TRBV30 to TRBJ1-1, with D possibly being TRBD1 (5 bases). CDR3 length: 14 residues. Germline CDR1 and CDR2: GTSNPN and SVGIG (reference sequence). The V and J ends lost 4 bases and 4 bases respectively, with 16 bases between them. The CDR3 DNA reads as TGTGCCTGGACTAGGAGGGGCGGGCGCACTGAAGCTTTCTTT. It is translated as CAWTRRGGRTEAFF.

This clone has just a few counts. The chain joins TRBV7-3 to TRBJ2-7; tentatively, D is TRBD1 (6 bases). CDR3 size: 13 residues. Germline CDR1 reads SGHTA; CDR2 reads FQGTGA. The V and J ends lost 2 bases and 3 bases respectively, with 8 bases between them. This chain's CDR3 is CASSLQQGYEQYF. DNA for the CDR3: TGTGCCAGCAGCTTACAACAGGGCTACGAGCAGTACTTC.

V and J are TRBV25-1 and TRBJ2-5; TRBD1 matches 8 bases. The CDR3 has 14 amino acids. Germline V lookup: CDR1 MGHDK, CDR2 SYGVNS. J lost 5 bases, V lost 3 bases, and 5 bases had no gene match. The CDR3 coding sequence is TGTGCCAGCAGTGATGACAGGGGAGGTGAGACCCAGTACTTC. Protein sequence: CASSDDRGGETQYF.

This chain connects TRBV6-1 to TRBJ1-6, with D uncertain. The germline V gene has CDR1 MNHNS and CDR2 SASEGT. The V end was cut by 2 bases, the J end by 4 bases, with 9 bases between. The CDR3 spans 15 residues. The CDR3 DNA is TGTGCCAGCAGTGAATCGGGGTTGTATAATTCACCCCTCCACTTT. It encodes CASSESGLYNSPLHF.

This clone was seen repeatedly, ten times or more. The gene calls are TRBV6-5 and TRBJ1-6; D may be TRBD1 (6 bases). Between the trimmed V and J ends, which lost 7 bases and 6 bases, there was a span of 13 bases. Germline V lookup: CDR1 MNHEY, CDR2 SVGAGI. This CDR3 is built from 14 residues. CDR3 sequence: CASIQGISNSPLHF. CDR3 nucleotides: TGTGCCAGCATCCAGGGGATAAGTAATTCACCCCTCCACTTT.

CDR3: CASSQGVGTSGVDEQFF. The CDR3 DNA follows: TGCGCCAGCAGCCAGGGGGTCGGGACTAGCGGGGTGGATGAGCAGTTCTTC. V gene TRBV4-1 combines with J gene TRBJ2-1; 13 nucleotides match TRBD2. This CDR3 contains 17 residues. Germline-derived CDR1 and CDR2 are MGHRA and YSYEKL. The V segment lost 3 bases and the J segment 8 bases; nucleotides outside the gene matches: 10.

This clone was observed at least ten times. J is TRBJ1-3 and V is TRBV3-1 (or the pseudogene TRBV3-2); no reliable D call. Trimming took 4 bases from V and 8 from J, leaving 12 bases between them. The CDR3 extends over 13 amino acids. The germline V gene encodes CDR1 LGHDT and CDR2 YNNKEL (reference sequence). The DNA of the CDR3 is TGTGCCAGCAGCCTCCACAACGAGGACACCATATATTTT. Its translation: CASSLHNEDTIYF.

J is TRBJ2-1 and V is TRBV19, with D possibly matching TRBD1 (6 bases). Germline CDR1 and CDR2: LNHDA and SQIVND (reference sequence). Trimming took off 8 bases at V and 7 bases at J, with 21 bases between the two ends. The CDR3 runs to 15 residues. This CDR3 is CASSIAGQPLNEQFF. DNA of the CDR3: TGTGCCAGTTCCATCGCCGGACAGCCCTTAAATGAGCAGTTCTTC. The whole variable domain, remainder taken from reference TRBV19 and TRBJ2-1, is DGGITQSPKYLFRKEGQNVTLSCEQNLNHDAMYWYRQDPGQGLRLIYYSQIVNDFQKGDIAEGYSVSREKKESFPLTVTSAQKNPTAFYLCASSIAGQPLNEQFFGPGTRLTVL.

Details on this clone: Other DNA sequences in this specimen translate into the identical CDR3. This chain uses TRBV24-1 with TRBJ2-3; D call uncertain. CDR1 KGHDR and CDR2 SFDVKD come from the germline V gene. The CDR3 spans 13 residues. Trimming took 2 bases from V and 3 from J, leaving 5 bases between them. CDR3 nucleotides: TGTGCCACCAGTGATTCTTATACAGATACGCAGTATTTT. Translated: CATSDSYTDTQYF.

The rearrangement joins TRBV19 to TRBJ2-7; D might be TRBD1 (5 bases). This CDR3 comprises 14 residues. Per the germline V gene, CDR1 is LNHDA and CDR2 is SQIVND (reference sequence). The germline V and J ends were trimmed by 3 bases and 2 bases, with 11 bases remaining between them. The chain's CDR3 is CASSIGQDTYEQYF. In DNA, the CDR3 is TGTGCCAGTAGTATCGGCCAGGACACCTACGAGCAGTACTTC.

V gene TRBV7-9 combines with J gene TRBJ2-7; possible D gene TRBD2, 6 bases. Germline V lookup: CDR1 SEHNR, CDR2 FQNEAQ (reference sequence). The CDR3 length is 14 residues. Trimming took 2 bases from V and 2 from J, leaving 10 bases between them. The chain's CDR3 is CASSLKGGPYEQYF. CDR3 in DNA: TGTGCCAGCAGCTTAAAGGGAGGCCCCTACGAGCAGTACTTC.

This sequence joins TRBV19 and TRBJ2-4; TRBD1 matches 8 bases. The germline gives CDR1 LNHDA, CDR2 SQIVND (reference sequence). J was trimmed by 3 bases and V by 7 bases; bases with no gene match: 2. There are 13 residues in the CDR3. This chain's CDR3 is CASIDRGKNIQYF. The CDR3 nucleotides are TGTGCCAGTATTGACAGGGGCAAAAACATTCAGTACTTC.

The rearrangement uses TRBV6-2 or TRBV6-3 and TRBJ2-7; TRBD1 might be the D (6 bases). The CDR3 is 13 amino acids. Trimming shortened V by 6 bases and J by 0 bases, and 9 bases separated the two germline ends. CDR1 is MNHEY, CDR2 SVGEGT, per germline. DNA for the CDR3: TGTGCCAGCAGCCGGACAGTCTCCTACGAGCAGTACTTC. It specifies CASSRTVSYEQYF.

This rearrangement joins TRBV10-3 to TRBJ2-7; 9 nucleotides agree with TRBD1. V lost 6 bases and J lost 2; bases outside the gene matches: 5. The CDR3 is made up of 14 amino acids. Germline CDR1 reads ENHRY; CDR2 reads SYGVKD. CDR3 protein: CAIRTDRGTYEQYF. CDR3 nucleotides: TGTGCCATCAGGACAGACAGGGGGACCTACGAGCAGTACTTC.

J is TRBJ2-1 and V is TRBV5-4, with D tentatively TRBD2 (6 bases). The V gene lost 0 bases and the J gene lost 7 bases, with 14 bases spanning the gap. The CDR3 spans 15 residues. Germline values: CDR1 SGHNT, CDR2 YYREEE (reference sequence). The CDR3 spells CASSLVAGFGNEQFF. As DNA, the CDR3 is TGTGCCAGCAGCTTGGTGGCGGGGTTTGGGAATGAGCAGTTCTTC.

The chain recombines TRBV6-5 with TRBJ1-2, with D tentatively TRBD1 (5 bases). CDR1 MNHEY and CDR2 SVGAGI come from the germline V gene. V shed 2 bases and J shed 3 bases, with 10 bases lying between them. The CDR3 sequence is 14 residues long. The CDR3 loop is CASSYKGADYGYTF. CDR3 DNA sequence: TGTGCCAGCAGTTACAAAGGGGCGGACTATGGCTACACCTTC.

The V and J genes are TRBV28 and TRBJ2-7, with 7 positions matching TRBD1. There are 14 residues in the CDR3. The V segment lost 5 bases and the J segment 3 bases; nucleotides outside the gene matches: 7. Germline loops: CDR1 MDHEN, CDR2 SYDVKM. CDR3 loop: CASSLVGDSYEQYV. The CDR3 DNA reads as TGTGCCAGCAGTCTCGTTGGGGACAGCTACGAGCAGTACGTC.

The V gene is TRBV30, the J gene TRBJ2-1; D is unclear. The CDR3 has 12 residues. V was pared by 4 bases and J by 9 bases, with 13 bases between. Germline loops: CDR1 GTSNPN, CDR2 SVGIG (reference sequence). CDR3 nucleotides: TGTGCCTGGATGGGCCCCTTTCTTGAGCAGTTCTTC. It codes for CAWMGPFLEQFF.

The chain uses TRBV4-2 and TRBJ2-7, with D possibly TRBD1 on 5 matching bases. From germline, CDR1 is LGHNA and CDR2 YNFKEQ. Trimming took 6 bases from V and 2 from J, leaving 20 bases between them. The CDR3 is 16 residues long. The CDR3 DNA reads TGTGCCAGCAGTCCCGACAGCGCCTCTAGGCCCTACGAGCAGTACTTC. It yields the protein CASSPDSASRPYEQYF.

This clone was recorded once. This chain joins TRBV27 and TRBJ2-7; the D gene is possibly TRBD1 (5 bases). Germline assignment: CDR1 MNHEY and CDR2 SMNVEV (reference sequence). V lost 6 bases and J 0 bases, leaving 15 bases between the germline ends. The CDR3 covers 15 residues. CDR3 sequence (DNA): TGTGCCAGCAGCGTCGACTTACAGGCCTCCTACGAGCAGTACTTC. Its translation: CASSVDLQASYEQYF.

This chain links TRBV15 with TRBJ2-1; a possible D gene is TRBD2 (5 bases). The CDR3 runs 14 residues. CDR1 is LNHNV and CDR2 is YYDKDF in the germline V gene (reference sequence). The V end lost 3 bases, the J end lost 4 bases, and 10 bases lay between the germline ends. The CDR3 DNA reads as TGTGCCACCAGCAGTGACCGGAGGTACAATGAGCAGTTCTTC. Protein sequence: CATSSDRRYNEQFF.

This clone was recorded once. The CDR3 nucleotides are TGCAGTGCGGGCTATCGAGATGAGCAGTTCTTC. Translation gives CSAGYRDEQFF. The V call is TRBV20-1, the J call TRBJ2-1; D unclear. The ends were cut back, 6 bases at V and 8 bases at J, with 11 bases in the middle. The CDR3 runs 11 residues. Germline V CDR1 and CDR2: DFQATT, SNEGSKA (reference sequence).

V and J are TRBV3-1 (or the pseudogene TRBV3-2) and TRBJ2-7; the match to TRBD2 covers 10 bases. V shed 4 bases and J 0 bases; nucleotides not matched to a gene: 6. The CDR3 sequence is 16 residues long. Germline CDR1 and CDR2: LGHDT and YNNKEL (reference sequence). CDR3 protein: CASSPRLAGPSYEQYF. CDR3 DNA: TGTGCCAGCAGCCCTCGACTAGCGGGCCCCTCCTACGAGCAGTACTTC.

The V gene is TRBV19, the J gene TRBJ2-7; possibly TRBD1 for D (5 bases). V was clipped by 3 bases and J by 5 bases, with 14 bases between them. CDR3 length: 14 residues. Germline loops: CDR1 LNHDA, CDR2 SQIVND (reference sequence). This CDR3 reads CASSIGAGIHEQYV. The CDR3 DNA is TGTGCCAGTAGTATTGGGGCAGGGATCCACGAGCAGTACGTC.

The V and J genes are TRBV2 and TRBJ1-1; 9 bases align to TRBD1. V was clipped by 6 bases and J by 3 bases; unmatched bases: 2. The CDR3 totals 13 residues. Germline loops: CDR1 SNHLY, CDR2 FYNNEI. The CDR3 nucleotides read TGTGCCAGCAGGGGACAGGGTTACACTGAAGCTTTCTTT. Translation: CASRGQGYTEAFF.

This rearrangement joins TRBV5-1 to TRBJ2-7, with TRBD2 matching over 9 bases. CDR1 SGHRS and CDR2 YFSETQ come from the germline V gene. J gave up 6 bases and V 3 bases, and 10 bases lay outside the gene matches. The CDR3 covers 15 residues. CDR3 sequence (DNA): TGCGCCAGCAGCTGGGCGGGGGGGCAGTTAGGCGAGCAGTACGTC. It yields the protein CASSWAGGQLGEQYV.